A few counts support the clone carrying this T cell receptor beta chain. What it recognizes is unknown. TCRdb reanalysed the reads using MiXCR and keeps one entry per CDR3 protein. The table lists approximately 500,000 distinct CDR3 sequences, 33% of them singletons. In germline, CDR1 is MNHEY, CDR2 SVGEGT. Losses at the gene ends were 4 bases for V and 3 bases for J; bases not matched to a gene: 8. This CDR3 contains 16 residues. These data belong to a study of T cell repertoires in cytomegalovirus infection. On the study more broadly: Selection of CMV epitopes for the study included recently identified HLA-C-restricted and well-studied HLA-B-restricted ones.

Study-wide results and limits: Predominance within the ex vivo response was attributable to HLA-C-restricted CMV-specific TCR beta clonotypes.

This chain joins TRBV6-2 or TRBV6-3 and TRBJ1-5; 8 nucleotides agree with TRBD1. The source of this sequence is a human donor in good health (CMV status not recorded). Some clones in this sample may be carry-over from other donors' samples. The sequencing here drew on cultured PBMCs, taken from culture after CMV antigen stimulation. CDR3 DNA: TGTGCCAGCAGTTCGGACAGGGCATTTAACAATCAGCCCCAGCATTTT. Residues: CASSSDRAFNNQPQHF.